Presented here are 9 T cell receptor beta chains from one specimen sequenced in a study of blood T cell repertoires in COVID-19. Sequencing was performed with immunoSEQ multiplex PCR; in TCRdb, only in-frame clones are kept and a portion is missing. This table has around 200,000 clones, about 86% appearing once. The sample comprised peripheral blood. The receptors come from a woman aged 50 to 60 with acute or convalescent COVID-19.

This clone was observed once. This chain uses TRBV27 with TRBJ2-5; a possible D gene is TRBD2 (6 bases). Trimming left V 7 bases short and J 4 bases short, with 19 bases between. This CDR3 region has 15 residues. Germline V CDR1 and CDR2: MNHEY, SMNVEV (reference sequence). CDR3 amino acids: CASTLSRDSGETQYF. The CDR3 DNA reads TGTGCCAGCACTCTGAGCAGGGACTCCGGAGAGACCCAGTACTTC.

J is TRBJ2-7 and V is TRBV4-2, with 9 bases lining up with TRBD1. The germline V gene encodes CDR1 LGHNA and CDR2 YNFKEQ. The CDR3 consists of 16 residues. Trimming cost V 0 bases and J 2 bases; bases outside gene matches: 5. Here the CDR3 DNA reads TGTGCCAGCAGCCAAGATATAAGGGACAGGGCCTACGAGCAGTACTTC. Protein product: CASSQDIRDRAYEQYF.

The rearrangement joins TRBV30 to TRBJ2-3; D is perhaps TRBD2 (6 bases). Germline values: CDR1 GTSNPN, CDR2 SVGIG (reference sequence). V lost 4 bases and J lost 1, with 15 bases in between. CDR3 length: 15 residues. CDR3 in amino acids: CAWKVGGAGTDTQYF. As DNA, the CDR3 is TGTGCCTGGAAAGTGGGGGGAGCGGGCACAGATACGCAGTATTTT.

The chain joins TRBV5-1 to TRBJ2-3, with a tentative D call TRBD1 (5 bases). Trimming removed 0 bases at V and 3 bases at J, with 14 bases between. The CDR3 length is 16 residues. The germline V gene has CDR1 SGHRS and CDR2 YFSETQ. CDR3 nucleotides: TGCGCCAGCAGCTTGGCAGTGCAGGGTCCAACAGATACGCAGTATTTT. Its protein is CASSLAVQGPTDTQYF.

This clone appeared once. The CDR3 protein is CASSQDASDFTKQYF. CDR3 sequence (DNA): TGCGCCAGCAGCCAAGATGCCAGCGATTTTACGAAGCAGTACTTC. The chain uses TRBV4-1 and TRBJ2-7; D is unclear. From germline, CDR1 is MGHRA and CDR2 YSYEKL. This CDR3 has 15 amino acids. With 0 bases removed from V and 8 bases from J, the gap between germline ends came to 17 bases.

V gene TRBV7-3 combines with J gene TRBJ2-1, with TRBD2 identical over 7 bases. CDR1 and CDR2 (germline): SGHTA, FQGTGA. With 1 base clipped from V and 2 bases from J, the junction kept 8 bases outside the gene matches. The CDR3 length is 17 residues. CDR3 protein: CASSLSSGGGPYNEQFF. The CDR3 DNA reads as TGTGCCAGCAGCTTAAGCTCTGGGGGAGGGCCCTACAATGAGCAGTTCTTC.

On this clone itself: At one end, the junction sequence differs from germline, possibly due to a read error. The chain is built from TRBV2 and TRBJ2-1; tentative D call: TRBD2 (5 bases). CDR1 and CDR2 (germline): SNHLY, FYNNEI. There are 14 residues in the CDR3. CDR3 nucleotide sequence: TGTGCCAGCAGGGGTGGTCTAGCCTACGATGAGCAGTTCTTC. Translating it yields CASRGGLAYDEQFF. Based on the CDR3 plus reference TRBV2 and TRBJ2-1, the full variable domain is EPEVTQTPSHQVTQMGQEVILRCVPISNHLYFYWYRQILGQKVEFLVSFYNNEISEKSEIFDDQFSVERPDGSNFTLKIRSTKLEDSAMYFCASRGGLAYDEQFFGPGTRLTVL.

The chain employs TRBV11-2 and TRBJ2-7; D call uncertain. The CDR3 has 13 residues. The germline V and J ends were trimmed by 2 bases and 3 bases, with 8 bases remaining between them. From germline, CDR1 is SGHAT and CDR2 FQNNGV. The CDR3 protein is CASSLNFLYEQYF. The CDR3 nucleotides read TGTGCCAGCAGCTTAAATTTTCTCTACGAGCAGTACTTC.

V gene TRBV4-2 combines with J gene TRBJ2-1; D possibly corresponds to TRBD1 (5 bases). The germline CDR1 and CDR2 sequences are LGHNA and YNFKEQ. V was clipped by 4 bases and J by 7 bases, with 17 bases between them. The length of the CDR3 is 15 residues. The CDR3 loop is CASSREPLGDNEQFF. The CDR3 DNA reads TGTGCCAGCAGCCGCGAACCGCTAGGGGATAATGAGCAGTTCTTC.